This record looks at one T cell receptor beta chain sequence and its context. The data stem from a study of blood T cell repertoires in COVID-19. Study-level background: Whether acute or convalescent, the COVID-19 samples came from the United States, Italy and Spain. Nucleic acid was either cDNA or gDNA, and it came from T cells, B-cell-depleted T cells, or PBMCs.

Per the authors' pipeline: Amplification from reference gene primers served as the basis for estimated nucleated cell counts. Sequenced by immunoSEQ multiplex PCR; TCRdb stores in-frame clones only, minus some. V and J calls and clone size come straight from that table; D and trimming were deduced from the DNA. In the table there are about 88,000 clones, more than 75% of which are singletons. The sequenced material came from peripheral blood. This TCR was recovered from a woman aged 65 to 85 with acute or convalescent COVID-19.

CDR3 region: CASSPQGRRTGGYTF. DNA of the CDR3: TGTGCCAGCAGTCCACAGGGTCGCCGGACGGGTGGCTACACCTTC. The chain uses TRBV28 and TRBJ1-2; the D gene is possibly TRBD1 (6 bases). The V and J ends lost 5 bases and 7 bases respectively, with 20 bases between them. The V gene's germline CDR1 is MDHEN and CDR2 SYDVKM. The CDR3 spans 15 residues.